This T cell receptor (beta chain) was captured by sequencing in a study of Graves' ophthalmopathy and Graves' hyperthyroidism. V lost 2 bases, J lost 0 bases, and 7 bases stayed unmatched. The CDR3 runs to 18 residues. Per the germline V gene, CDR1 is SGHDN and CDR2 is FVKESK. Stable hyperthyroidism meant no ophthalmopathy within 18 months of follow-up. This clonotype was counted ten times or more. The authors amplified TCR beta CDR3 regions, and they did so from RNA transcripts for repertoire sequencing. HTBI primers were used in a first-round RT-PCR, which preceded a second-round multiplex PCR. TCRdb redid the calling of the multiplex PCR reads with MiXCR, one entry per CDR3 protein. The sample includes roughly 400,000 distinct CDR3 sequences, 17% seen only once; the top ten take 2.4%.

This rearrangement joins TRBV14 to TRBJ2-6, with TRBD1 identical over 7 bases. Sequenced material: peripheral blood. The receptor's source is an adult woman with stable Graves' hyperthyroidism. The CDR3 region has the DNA TGTGCCAGCAGCCAACTAGACAGGGCAAGCTCTGGGGCCAACGTCCTGACTTTC. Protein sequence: CASSQLDRASSGANVLTF.